These 20 T cell receptor beta chains were all obtained from the same sample, sequenced in a study of blood T cell repertoires in COVID-19. Produced via immunoSEQ multiplex PCR; TCRdb's table is partial and in-frame only. The table includes 200,000 to 250,000 clones, more than 75% detected once. What was sequenced was PBMCs or T cells enriched from blood (not recorded which). Receptor source: a woman in her thirties or forties with acute COVID-19.

This clone was seen only once. This chain links TRBV28 with TRBJ1-1; D gene ambiguous. Germline values: CDR1 MDHEN, CDR2 SYDVKM. Trimming cost V 4 bases and J 3 bases, with 6 bases left between them. The CDR3 has 12 amino acids. For the CDR3, the DNA is TGTGCCAGCAGTTCCAGTTACACTGAAGCTTTCTTT. Its protein product is CASSSSYTEAFF.

The rearrangement uses TRBV5-6 and TRBJ1-4; no reliable D call. V was pared by 4 bases and J by 7 bases, with 17 bases between. The CDR3 totals 15 residues. Germline V gene sequence: CDR1 SGHDT, CDR2 YYEEEE. CDR3 sequence (DNA): TGTGCCAGCAGCCCAAAACCGCGAGGGCGTGAAAAACTGTTTTTT. It specifies CASSPKPRGREKLFF. The variable domain in full, completed from reference TRBV5-6 and TRBJ1-4, reads DAGVTQSPTHLIKTRGQQVTLRCSPKSGHDTVSWYQQALGQGPQFIFQYYEEEERQRGNFPDRFSGHQFPNYSSELNVNALLLGDSALYLCASSPKPRGREKLFFGSGTQLSVL.

This chain links TRBV28 with TRBJ1-4, with 7 nucleotides matching TRBD1. Germline V lookup: CDR1 MDHEN, CDR2 SYDVKM. There are 15 residues in the CDR3. V lost 4 bases to trimming and J lost 4 bases; unmatched junction nucleotides: 6. The DNA of the CDR3 is TGTGCCAGCAGTTCGGGGGGGACAGATAATGAAAAACTGTTTTTT. It is translated as CASSSGGTDNEKLFF.

V usage is TRBV27 and J usage is TRBJ2-4; 9 bases match TRBD2. J lost 0 bases, V lost 6 bases, and 3 bases had no gene match. The CDR3 extends over 15 amino acids. Germline CDR1 MNHEY, CDR2 SMNVEV (reference sequence). The chain's CDR3 is CASRRLAEAKNIQYF. As DNA, the CDR3 is TGTGCCAGCAGAAGACTAGCGGAAGCCAAAAACATTCAGTACTTC.

The rearrangement uses TRBV7-9 and TRBJ2-3, with 10 bases matching TRBD1. Germline V gives CDR1 SEHNR, CDR2 FQNEAQ (reference sequence). J lost 4 bases, V lost 3 bases, and 7 bases had no gene match. The CDR3 has 16 amino acids. In nucleotides, the CDR3 is TGTGCCAGCAGCTTGGGGGACAGGGGAAGGGCAGATACGCAGTATTTT. This encodes CASSLGDRGRADTQYF.

This sequence joins TRBV7-6 and TRBJ2-5; 7 nucleotides align to TRBD2. Germline loops: CDR1 SGHVS, CDR2 FNYEAQ. The CDR3 is 15 amino acids. The V segment lost 1 base and the J segment 5 bases; nucleotides outside the gene matches: 7. The CDR3 is CASSLVGGRGETQYF. CDR3 DNA: TGTGCCAGCAGCTTAGTTGGCGGGAGAGGGGAGACCCAGTACTTC.

The chain carries TRBV5-4 and TRBJ2-3, with 14 positions matching TRBD2. Germline values: CDR1 SGHNT, CDR2 YYREEE (reference sequence). The CDR3 is 16 amino acids. Trimming cost V 4 bases and J 1 base; bases outside gene matches: 2. The CDR3 loop reads CASSTGLAGGTDTQYF. Here the CDR3 DNA reads TGTGCCAGCAGCACGGGACTAGCGGGAGGCACAGATACGCAGTATTTT.

The V gene is TRBV19, the J gene TRBJ2-7; 9 bases match TRBD1. CDR3 size: 13 residues. J lost 11 bases, V lost 1 base, and 6 bases had no gene match. The V gene's germline CDR1 is LNHDA and CDR2 SQIVND (reference sequence). CDR3: CASSIGTGEGKYF. CDR3 coding DNA: TGTGCCAGTAGTATAGGGACAGGGGAAGGGAAGTACTTC.

The chain combines TRBV11-2 with TRBJ2-1; D is uncertain. The V end lost 1 base, the J end lost 2 bases, and 9 bases lay between the germline ends. This CDR3 contains 15 residues. The V gene's germline CDR1 is SGHAT and CDR2 FQNNGV. The DNA for the CDR3 is TGTGCCAGCAGCTTAGTGCTTAGCCCCTACAATGAGCAGTTCTTC. Amino acid sequence: CASSLVLSPYNEQFF. Complete variable domain (other parts from reference TRBV11-2 and TRBJ2-1): EAGVAQSPRYKIIEKRQSVAFWCNPISGHATLYWYQQILGQGPKLLIQFQNNGVVDDSQLPKDRFSAERLKGVDSTLKIQPAKLEDSAVYLCASSLVLSPYNEQFFGPGTRLTVL.

This clone was found once. The chain couples TRBV30 to TRBJ1-6, with TRBD1 matching over 9 bases. V shed 2 bases and J 9 bases; nucleotides not matched to a gene: 11. CDR3 size: 16 residues. In germline, CDR1 is GTSNPN, CDR2 SVGIG (reference sequence). CDR3 in amino acids: CAWSKPGTGLSSPLHF. The DNA for the CDR3 is TGTGCCTGGAGTAAACCCGGGACAGGGTTAAGTTCACCCCTCCACTTT.

The sample holds one count of this clone. The chain joins TRBV5-4 to TRBJ2-1; 10 bases line up with TRBD2. The germline V gene encodes CDR1 SGHNT and CDR2 YYREEE (reference sequence). Trimming at V came to 0 bases and at J to 8 bases, leaving 5 bases not matched to a gene. The CDR3 is 15 residues long. Here the CDR3 DNA reads TGTGCCAGCAGCTTGGACGGGACTAGCGACCATGAGCAGTTCTTC. This gives the protein CASSLDGTSDHEQFF. Full variable domain (outside the CDR3, taken from reference TRBV5-4 and TRBJ2-1): ETGVTQSPTHLIKTRGQQVTLRCSSQSGHNTVSWYQQALGQGPQFIFQYYREEENGRGNFPPRFSGLQFPNYSSELNVNALELDDSALYLCASSLDGTSDHEQFFGPGTRLTVL.

The chain has TRBV5-4 and TRBJ2-5; D ambiguous. V lost 4 bases, J lost 5 bases, and 15 bases lay in between. Germline loops: CDR1 SGHNT, CDR2 YYREEE (reference sequence). The CDR3 has 14 residues. CDR3 loop: CASSQPHREETQYF. The DNA for the CDR3 is TGTGCCAGCAGCCAACCCCACAGAGAGGAGACCCAGTACTTC.

The chain employs TRBV28 and TRBJ1-2; D is possibly TRBD1 (6 bases). Trimming cost V 3 bases and J 4 bases, with 18 bases left between them. CDR3 length: 16 amino acids. From germline, CDR1 is MDHEN and CDR2 SYDVKM. The CDR3: CASSLGGGVASYGYTF. Here the CDR3 DNA reads TGTGCCAGCAGTTTGGGAGGGGGGGTTGCCAGCTATGGCTACACCTTC.

The J gene is TRBJ2-7, the V gene TRBV6-2 or TRBV6-3, with 7 positions matching TRBD2. CDR3 length: 15 amino acids. Germline V lookup: CDR1 MNHEY, CDR2 SVGEGT. Trimming at V came to 4 bases and at J to 2 bases, leaving 8 bases not matched to a gene. The DNA for the CDR3 is TGTGCCAGCAGTTTATCGGGAGGACTACCCTACGAGCAGTACTTC. Protein product: CASSLSGGLPYEQYF.

V is TRBV19 and J is TRBJ1-3; 8 positions agree with TRBD1. Per the germline V gene, CDR1 is LNHDA and CDR2 is SQIVND (reference sequence). The CDR3 totals 15 residues. The V and J ends lost 5 bases and 0 bases, in that order; junction bases with no gene match: 3. The CDR3, as DNA: TGTGCCAGTAGTGGTACAGGGGGCTCTGGAAACACCATATATTTT. It specifies CASSGTGGSGNTIYF. The full variable domain, with the rest looked up from reference TRBV19 and TRBJ1-3, is DGGITQSPKYLFRKEGQNVTLSCEQNLNHDAMYWYRQDPGQGLRLIYYSQIVNDFQKGDIAEGYSVSREKKESFPLTVTSAQKNPTAFYLCASSGTGGSGNTIYFGEGSWLTVV.

This chain connects TRBV19 to TRBJ2-2; TRBD1 matches at 8 bases. V lost 10 bases to trimming and J lost 4 bases; unmatched junction nucleotides: 8. CDR3 size: 14 residues. Germline V lookup: CDR1 LNHDA, CDR2 SQIVND (reference sequence). The CDR3 protein is CATATGVGTGELFF. In DNA, the CDR3 is TGTGCCACCGCGACAGGGGTTGGCACCGGGGAGCTGTTTTTT.

J is TRBJ2-7 and V is TRBV6-6; 7 bases are a match to TRBD2. Unmatched junction bases numbered 8, after V lost 1 base and J lost 5 bases. The CDR3 is 15 residues long. Germline CDR1 and CDR2: MNHNY and SVGAGI (reference sequence). CDR3 loop: CASSYWGRAADEQYF. CDR3 nucleotides: TGTGCCAGCAGTTACTGGGGGAGGGCAGCGGACGAGCAGTACTTC.

The rearrangement links TRBV10-3 to TRBJ1-2, with 7 bases aligning to TRBD1. The CDR3 has 15 amino acids. The V and J ends lost 5 bases and 0 bases, in that order; junction bases with no gene match: 6. Germline V gene lookup returns CDR1 ENHRY and CDR2 SYGVKD. Written as DNA, the CDR3 is TGTGCCATCAGTCCGTGGGACAGCCCTAACTATGGCTACACCTTC. Its protein is CAISPWDSPNYGYTF.

This sequence joins TRBV6-1 and TRBJ2-1; 11 positions match TRBD2. The length of the CDR3 is 16 residues. Losses at the gene ends were 3 bases for V and 4 bases for J; bases not matched to a gene: 5. In germline, CDR1 is MNHNS, CDR2 SASEGT. CDR3: CASSDVRLAGYNEQFF. DNA of the CDR3: TGTGCCAGCAGTGATGTAAGACTAGCGGGGTACAATGAGCAGTTCTTC.

V gene TRBV5-4 combines with J gene TRBJ2-1; D possibly corresponds to TRBD1 (6 bases). Trimming shortened V by 3 bases and J by 2 bases, and 12 bases separated the two germline ends. Germline CDR1 and CDR2: SGHNT and YYREEE (reference sequence). The CDR3 totals 15 residues. CDR3 nucleotide sequence: TGTGCCAGCAGCTGGGAGAGGGGGACCTACAATGAGCAGTTCTTC. Translation: CASSWERGTYNEQFF. The whole variable domain, remainder taken from reference TRBV5-4 and TRBJ2-1, is ETGVTQSPTHLIKTRGQQVTLRCSSQSGHNTVSWYQQALGQGPQFIFQYYREEENGRGNFPPRFSGLQFPNYSSELNVNALELDDSALYLCASSWERGTYNEQFFGPGTRLTVL.